This TCR beta chain was recovered during a study of graft-versus-host responses after intestinal transplantation. Study-wide context: Recipients got multivisceral, liver-intestinal, or isolated intestinal transplants. Anti-thymocyte globulin induction preceded approximately three years of tacrolimus and steroid maintenance in all recipients.

With respect to this clone: Its antigen is not known.

The CDR3 runs to 14 residues. After removal of 1 base from V and 6 bases from J, the junction contained 7 bases not matched to a gene. From germline, CDR1 is GTSNPN and CDR2 SVGIG (reference sequence). Sequencing was performed with immunoSEQ multiplex PCR; in TCRdb, only in-frame clones are kept and a portion is missing. The sample shows around 90,000 clones, 80% to 95% of them seen only once. General study results and limits: Graft-donor T cell macrochimerism coincided with high graft-versus-host to host-versus-graft clonal ratios in allografts. There were GvH clones found in recipient marrow, and some of them appeared first in ileum or blood.

This clonotype was sampled from a human donor who received an intestinal transplant. Sample: unstimulated CD8+ T cells sorted from spleen or lymph node cells, taken before intestinal transplant. This chain uses TRBV30 with TRBJ1-2; TRBD1 aligns across 8 bases. The CDR3 here is CAWSAIGTGDGYTF. The CDR3 DNA reads TGTGCCTGGAGTGCCATAGGGACAGGAGATGGCTACACCTTC.